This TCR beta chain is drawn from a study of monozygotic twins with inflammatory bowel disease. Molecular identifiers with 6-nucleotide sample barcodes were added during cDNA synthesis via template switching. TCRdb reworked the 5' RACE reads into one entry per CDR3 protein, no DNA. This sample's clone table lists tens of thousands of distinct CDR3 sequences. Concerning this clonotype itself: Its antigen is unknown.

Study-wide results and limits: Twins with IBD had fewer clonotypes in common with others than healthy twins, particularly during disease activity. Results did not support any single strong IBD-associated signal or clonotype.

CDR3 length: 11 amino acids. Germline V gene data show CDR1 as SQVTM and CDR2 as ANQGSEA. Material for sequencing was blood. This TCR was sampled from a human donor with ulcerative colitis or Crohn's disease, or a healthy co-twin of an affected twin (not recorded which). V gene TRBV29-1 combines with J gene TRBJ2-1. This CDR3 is CSVLPNNEQFF.